The following is a TCR beta chain sequence with its context. What it binds is not known. The data originate from a study of high-grade serous ovarian cancer treatment subgroups. Study in general: Each sample yielded on average about 7,000 unique TCR beta rearrangements from some 15,000 reads.

The CDR3 is made up of 16 amino acids. The J segment lost 3 bases and the V segment lost 6 bases, leaving 13 bases of the junction unmatched. Germline V gene lookup returns CDR1 MDHEN and CDR2 SYDVKM. The repertoire was sequenced with immunoSEQ multiplex PCR; TCRdb's copy has only in-frame clones and lacks some. This table holds 30,000 or so clones, around 84% found once. Study-wide results and limits: Different patients shared almost no repertoire; same-patient tumors shared about 0.095 to 0.79.

Tumor samples were obtained before definitive surgery or chemotherapy. The J gene is TRBJ1-2, the V gene TRBV28, with 7 bases that match TRBD1. The receptor was derived from a human donor with high-grade serous ovarian cancer. Sequencing input: tumor tissue. The CDR3 reads CASSPRGRGKDYGYTF. Here the CDR3 DNA reads TGTGCCAGCAGCCCTAGGGGGCGCGGTAAAGACTATGGCTACACCTTC.